These 25 T cell receptor beta chains were sequenced from one sample in a study of post-analysis software for immune sequencing data. Study-level points and caveats: Elevated frequency relative to controls characterized four to six TRBV segments in patients, TRBV5-6, TRBV5-1 and TRBV20-1 among them.

No antigen has been identified for these receptors. Tagging with unique molecular identifiers was a feature of the TCR beta cDNA libraries. Each CDR3 protein is one row after TCRdb ran MiXCR on the PCR reads. The data contain 650,000 to 850,000 distinct CDR3 sequences, about half of them singletons. The sequenced material came from blood. The source of these receptors is a girl between 5 and 17 years old with multiple sclerosis.

The CDR3 nucleotides are TGCGCCAGCAGCTTGGCATCCATCCCGGGTGACTCCTACAATGAGCAGTTCTTC. It yields the protein CASSLASIPGDSYNEQFF. The V gene is TRBV5-1, the J gene TRBJ2-1, with no clear D. V lost 0 bases and J 0 bases, leaving 16 bases between the germline ends. The CDR3 consists of 18 residues. Looked up from germline, CDR1 is SGHRS and CDR2 is YFSETQ.

This clonotype was observed a few times. This chain joins TRBV20-1 and TRBJ1-1, with a possible D match to TRBD1 (6 bases). The V gene's germline CDR1 is DFQATT and CDR2 SNEGSKA (reference sequence). V shed 6 bases and J shed 10 bases, with 12 bases lying between them. This CDR3 comprises 10 residues. For the CDR3, the DNA is TGCAGTGCGCAGGGGTTTGGAGCTTTCTTT. Translated, it gives CSAQGFGAFF.

The rearrangement joins TRBV7-2 to TRBJ2-3; TRBD2 matches 7 bases. The CDR3 consists of 17 residues. The germline gives CDR1 SGHTA, CDR2 FQGNSA. Trimming at V came to 5 bases and at J to 4 bases, leaving 15 bases not matched to a gene. The CDR3 sequence: CASSPRGGLSIPDTQYF. As DNA, the CDR3 is TGTGCCAGCAGCCCTAGGGGAGGGCTAAGCATCCCAGATACGCAGTATTTT.

Concerning this clonotype: A much bigger clone sits one base away, suggesting this may be a read error. The rearrangement links TRBV20-1 to TRBJ1-2; 11 bases map to TRBD1. In germline, CDR1 is DFQATT, CDR2 SNEGSKA (reference sequence). The CDR3 is 16 residues long. Germline trimming cut 0 bases from V and 4 bases from J; bases unmatched to any gene: 7. This CDR3 is CSARDPGTGGCYGYTF. The DNA of the CDR3 is TGCAGTGCTAGAGATCCCGGGACAGGGGGTTGCTATGGCTACACCTTC.

In its sample, this clonotype was seen a few times. The V gene is TRBV7-2, the J gene TRBJ2-1; 11 bases align to TRBD2. V shed 5 bases and J 9 bases; nucleotides not matched to a gene: 9. Germline V gives CDR1 SGHTA, CDR2 FQGNSA. The CDR3 loop spans 15 amino acids. The CDR3 DNA reads TGTGCCAGCAGCCCGACTAGCGGGAATTTGGGTGAGCAGTTCTTC. Amino acid sequence: CASSPTSGNLGEQFF. Based on the CDR3 plus reference TRBV7-2 and TRBJ2-1, the full variable domain is GAGVSQSPSNKVTEKGKDVELRCDPISGHTALYWYRQSLGQGLEFLIYFQGNSAPDKSGLPSDRFSAERTGGSVSTLTIQRTQQEDSAVYLCASSPTSGNLGEQFFGPGTRLTVL.

The chain combines TRBV20-1 with TRBJ2-4; possible D gene TRBD1, 6 bases. The J call may be mistaken, given a closer DNA end match to TRBJ2-7. This CDR3 is built from 12 residues. The germline V gene has CDR1 DFQATT and CDR2 SNEGSKA (reference sequence). CDR3 coding DNA: TGCAGGGCTCGAGAAGGGGGATACGAGCAGTACTTC. Translating gives CRAREGGYEQYF.

This chain uses TRBV12-3 or TRBV12-4 with TRBJ2-4; TRBD2 matches 11 bases. The J call may be mistaken, given a closer DNA end match to TRBJ2-5. The CDR3 totals 14 residues. The CDR3 coding sequence is TGTGCCAGCAGTGGGACTAGCGGAGGGGAGACCCAGTACTTC. It translates to CASSGTSGGETQYF.

The chain has TRBV4-2 and TRBJ2-3; D remains ambiguous. The CDR3 is 14 residues long. Per the germline V gene, CDR1 is LGHNA and CDR2 is YNFKEQ. V lost 5 bases to trimming and J lost 6 bases, with 15 bases between them. The CDR3 loop reads CASSAGGASDTQYF. CDR3 sequence (DNA): TGTGCCAGCAGCGCCGGCGGTGCGTCGGATACGCAGTATTTT.

The V call is TRBV29-1, the J call TRBJ1-2; 8 bases agree with TRBD1. This CDR3 has 15 residues. The germline gives CDR1 SQVTM, CDR2 ANQGSEA. V shed 1 base and J 6 bases; nucleotides not matched to a gene: 10. The CDR3 sequence is CSVEVGTGSSDGYTF. CDR3 bases: TGCAGCGTTGAAGTGGGGACAGGATCATCGGATGGCTACACCTTC.

This clonotype appeared once. Germline is not matched at one junction end, which may reflect a read error. The chain combines TRBV7-9 with TRBJ2-1; D remains unclear. The germline V gene has CDR1 SEHNR and CDR2 FQNEAQ (reference sequence). This CDR3 is 16 amino acids long. The CDR3 DNA reads as TGTGTCAGCAGCGCGTCTCAAGGGCTTGGTTACAATGAGCAGTTCTTC. Protein sequence: CVSSASQGLGYNEQFF.

The rearrangement joins TRBV7-8 to TRBJ1-2, with D perhaps TRBD1 (6 bases). The V end was cut by 1 base, the J end by 6 bases, with 9 bases between. Germline V gene data show CDR1 as SGHVS and CDR2 as FQNEAQ. The CDR3 is made up of 13 amino acids. The CDR3 is CASSLGQVNGYTF. The CDR3 coding sequence is TGTGCCAGCAGCTTAGGACAGGTTAATGGCTACACCTTC.

The chain links TRBV7-2 to TRBJ1-3; D may be TRBD1 (6 bases). The CDR3 consists of 14 residues. The V gene's germline CDR1 is SGHTA and CDR2 FQGNSA. The V end was cut by 2 bases, the J end by 4 bases, with 9 bases between. The CDR3 region is CASSLRQAGNTIYF. CDR3 nucleotide sequence: TGTGCCAGCAGCTTAAGACAGGCGGGAAACACCATATATTTT.

This clonotype was picked up a small number of times. The J gene is TRBJ1-2, the V gene TRBV7-9; a weak D match, TRBD1 (6 bases). V was cut by 5 bases and J by 7 bases, with 17 bases left in between. Germline V gene sequence: CDR1 SEHNR, CDR2 FQNEAQ (reference sequence). CDR3 size: 14 residues. Here the CDR3 DNA reads TGTGCCAGCAGCAGTCGACAGGAAGTCGGTGGCTACACCTTC. It codes for CASSSRQEVGGYTF. Supplemented by reference TRBV7-9 and TRBJ1-2, the full variable domain reads DTGVSQNPRHKITKRGQNVTFRCDPISEHNRLYWYRQTLGQGPEFLTYFQNEAQLEKSRLLSDRFSAERPKGSFSTLEIQRTEQGDSAMYLCASSSRQEVGGYTFGSGTRLTVV.

This clonotype turned up a few times. The genes are TRBV29-1 and TRBJ2-7; possible D gene TRBD2, 5 bases. Trimming removed 5 bases from V and 2 bases from J, with 13 bases in between. This CDR3 is built from 13 residues. Germline CDR1 is SQVTM and CDR2 is ANQGSEA. The CDR3 DNA sequence: TGCAGCGTTTTTGGACTGACGGCCTACGAGCAGTACTTC. It specifies CSVFGLTAYEQYF.

The chain employs TRBV7-2 and TRBJ2-5, with D perhaps given as TRBD1 or TRBD2 (5 bases each). V lost 1 base and J 1 base, leaving 13 bases between the germline ends. CDR3 length: 16 residues. Germline lookup yields CDR1 SGHTA and CDR2 FQGNSA. DNA of the CDR3: TGTGCCAGCAGCTTAGGAAGAATTGGGGGCCAAGAGACCCAGTACTTC. The encoded protein is CASSLGRIGGQETQYF.

The V gene is TRBV20-1, the J gene TRBJ2-1; 9 bases match TRBD2. The CDR3 covers 16 residues. Trimming at V came to 6 bases and at J to 7 bases, leaving 16 bases not matched to a gene. In germline, CDR1 is DFQATT, CDR2 SNEGSKA (reference sequence). CDR3 in amino acids: CSASPLSGRYINEQFF. The CDR3 nucleotides are TGCAGTGCATCCCCCTTAAGCGGGAGGTATATAAATGAGCAGTTCTTC.

This clonotype was picked up one time. The chain links TRBV19 to TRBJ2-5, with a possible D match to TRBD2 (6 bases). The germline V gene encodes CDR1 LNHDA and CDR2 SQIVND (reference sequence). V was pared by 2 bases and J by 11 bases, with 18 bases between. The CDR3 has 14 amino acids. CDR3: CASSIRDSYNEQYF. CDR3 DNA: TGTGCCAGTAGTATAAGGGACTCCTACAATGAGCAGTACTTC.

This clonotype has just a few counts. V is TRBV3-1 and J is TRBJ1-1; 9 bases match TRBD1. V lost 1 base to trimming and J lost 2 bases; unmatched junction nucleotides: 8. CDR1 and CDR2 from the germline V gene are LGHDT and YNNKEL (reference sequence). This CDR3 comprises 17 residues. The CDR3 loop reads CASSQGTGESLNTEAFF. The CDR3 DNA follows: TGTGCCAGCAGCCAAGGGACAGGGGAAAGTTTAAACACTGAAGCTTTCTTT.

This chain connects TRBV19 to TRBJ1-2, with TRBD1 identical over 8 bases. CDR1 and CDR2 from the germline V gene are LNHDA and SQIVND (reference sequence). V was pared by 6 bases and J by 8 bases, with 8 bases of the junction left unmatched. The CDR3 spans 13 residues. CDR3 amino acids: CASRPTGGDGYTF. Written as DNA, the CDR3 is TGTGCCAGTAGACCCACAGGGGGGGACGGCTACACCTTC.

The chain has TRBV12-3 or TRBV12-4 and TRBJ2-5; TRBD1 matches at 7 bases. With V trimmed by 7 bases and J by 2 bases, 4 bases remained unmatched. CDR3 length: 13 amino acids. CDR3 bases: TGTGCCAGCAAACCAGGGGGACAAGAGACCCAGTACTTC. Its protein is CASKPGGQETQYF.

The chain combines TRBV27 with TRBJ1-5; a weak D match, TRBD1 (6 bases). The CDR3 is 15 residues long. Deletions cut 6 bases from V and 0 bases from J, with 12 bases between. Germline V CDR1 and CDR2: MNHEY, SMNVEV (reference sequence). Here the CDR3 DNA reads TGTGCCAGCAGAAAACAGGGCTATAGCAATCAGCCCCAGCATTTT. This gives the protein CASRKQGYSNQPQHF.

This rearrangement joins TRBV27 to TRBJ2-5; possibly TRBD1 for D (5 bases). The length of the CDR3 is 13 residues. The V end was cut by 5 bases, the J end by 9 bases, with 16 bases between. Germline loops: CDR1 MNHEY, CDR2 SMNVEV (reference sequence). The CDR3 region has the DNA TGTGCCAGCAGTCCCAAGACTGGCAGGGCCCAGTACTTC. Amino acids: CASSPKTGRAQYF.

V is TRBV7-2 and J is TRBJ2-2; a weak D match, TRBD1 (5 bases). CDR1 SGHTA and CDR2 FQGNSA come from the germline V gene. There are 15 residues in the CDR3. The V end was cut by 4 bases, the J end by 5 bases, with 14 bases between. Here the CDR3 DNA reads TGTGCCAGCAGCTCCTCCAGGGTATTGACCGGGGAGCTGTTTTTT. It yields the protein CASSSSRVLTGELFF. The variable domain in full, with the rest retrieved from reference TRBV7-2 and TRBJ2-2, is GAGVSQSPSNKVTEKGKDVELRCDPISGHTALYWYRQSLGQGLEFLIYFQGNSAPDKSGLPSDRFSAERTGGSVSTLTIQRTQQEDSAVYLCASSSSRVLTGELFFGEGSRLTVL.

This sequence joins TRBV6-1 and TRBJ2-7; D is uncertain. TRBJ2-5 explains the end of the DNA better; the J call may be wrong. CDR3 length equals 14 residues. The germline V gene has CDR1 MNHNS and CDR2 SASEGT. The CDR3, as DNA: TGTGCCAGCAGTGAAGAAGGCTCCCAAGAGACCCAGTACTTC. Protein product: CASSEEGSQETQYF.

The rearrangement links TRBV6-5 to TRBJ2-3; maybe TRBD2 (5 bases). V lost 2 bases and J 5 bases, leaving 11 bases between the germline ends. This CDR3 contains 14 residues. Germline loops: CDR1 MNHEY, CDR2 SVGAGI. The CDR3 is CASSYRGAGDTQYF. CDR3 DNA sequence: TGTGCCAGCAGTTACCGGGGAGCCGGAGATACGCAGTATTTT.